This TCR beta chain was captured by sequencing in a study of blood T cell repertoires in COVID-19. Study-level information: T cells, B-cell-depleted T cells, or PBMCs provided the cDNA or gDNA that served as material.

The CDR3 is 15 amino acids. After removal of 8 bases from V and 3 bases from J, the junction contained 9 bases not matched to a gene. CDR1 and CDR2 from the germline V gene are SNHLY and FYNNEI. Cohort 3 donors were reported recovered after two negative PCRs, clearance, or symptom resolution. This table comes from immunoSEQ multiplex PCR, and its TCRdb copy is limited to in-frame clones, with some not included. Of over 150,000 clones in the sample, 88% were seen once. The chain combines TRBV2 with TRBJ2-7, with TRBD2 identical over 11 bases. The TCR sequence derives from a woman between 18 and 30 years old who had recovered from COVID-19. Sequencing was carried out using PBMCs or T cells enriched from blood (not recorded which). The chain's CDR3 is CASRASGGFNYEQYF. The CDR3 nucleotides read TGTGCCAGCCGAGCTAGCGGGGGGTTTAACTACGAGCAGTACTTC.